A single sample gave rise to the 26 T cell receptor beta chains below, sequenced in a study of shared clonotypes between healthy human individuals. Generated by immunoSEQ multiplex PCR, the TCRdb table keeps only in-frame clones and is missing some. This table holds over a million clones, about four fifths found once. The specimen was memory CD4+ T cells from PBMCs. Subset given: CD45RA-negative fraction. Every receptor here comes from a man between 18 and 29 years old in good health. Some clones in this sample may be carry-over from other donors' samples.

The rearrangement joins TRBV29-1 to TRBJ2-7; 13 bases map to TRBD2. CDR1 and CDR2 from the germline V gene are SQVTM and ANQGSEA. The V and J ends lost 4 bases and 1 base, in that order; junction bases with no gene match: 7. The CDR3 extends over 16 amino acids. CDR3 loop: CSVVRTSGSRSYEQYF. The CDR3 nucleotides read TGCAGCGTTGTACGGACTAGCGGGAGTAGGTCCTACGAGCAGTACTTC.

There are many counts of this clone. The genes are TRBV9 and TRBJ2-3; D ambiguous. Germline V gives CDR1 SGDLS, CDR2 YYNGEE. V was pared by 4 bases and J by 0 bases, with 12 bases between. This CDR3 contains 15 residues. CDR3 nucleotides: TGTGCCAGCAGCAAACAAGGAATAAGCACAGATACGCAGTATTTT. It yields the protein CASSKQGISTDTQYF.

The J gene is TRBJ1-1, the V gene TRBV28; possible D gene TRBD1, 5 bases. Germline loops: CDR1 MDHEN, CDR2 SYDVKM. With 8 bases removed from V and 0 bases from J, the gap between germline ends came to 10 bases. The CDR3 has 13 residues. CDR3 sequence: CASGDGLNTEAFF. The CDR3 region has the DNA TGTGCCAGCGGGGACGGCTTGAACACTGAAGCTTTCTTT. Looking up the rest from reference TRBV28 and TRBJ1-1 gives the full variable domain: DVKVTQSSRYLVKRTGEKVFLECVQDMDHENMFWYRQDPGLGLRLIYFSYDVKMKEKGDIPEGYSVSREKKERFSLILESASTNQTSMYLCASGDGLNTEAFFGQGTRLTVV.

In its sample, this clone was seen a few times. This rearrangement joins TRBV5-6 to TRBJ2-5, with D tentatively TRBD2 (6 bases). This CDR3 region has 16 residues. In germline, CDR1 is SGHDT, CDR2 YYEEEE. Trimming took 0 bases from V and 2 from J, leaving 14 bases between them. The chain's CDR3 is CASSLGGSGPQETQYF. The CDR3 DNA sequence: TGTGCCAGCAGCTTGGGGGGTAGCGGACCTCAAGAGACCCAGTACTTC.

This clone was recorded a few times. The rearrangement joins TRBV4-2 to TRBJ2-7; TRBD1 agrees at 9 bases. V was clipped by 2 bases and J by 4 bases; unmatched bases: 6. The CDR3 sequence is 15 residues long. Germline assignment: CDR1 LGHNA and CDR2 YNFKEQ. The CDR3 region is CASSQLLGQGYEQYF. DNA of the CDR3: TGTGCCAGCAGCCAATTACTGGGACAGGGATACGAGCAGTACTTC.

CDR3 sequence: CASSSLRQGYGYTF. In nucleotides, the CDR3 is TGCGCCAGCAGCTCGTTGAGACAGGGCTATGGCTACACCTTC. J is TRBJ1-2 and V is TRBV5-1, with 7 bases lining up with TRBD1. The CDR3 is 14 residues long. Looked up from germline, CDR1 is SGHRS and CDR2 is YFSETQ. J gave up 4 bases and V 3 bases, and 6 bases lay outside the gene matches.

CDR3 bases: TGCGCCAGCAGCTTGGGTGGGTCCCCTACAGGGGACTATGGCTACACCTTC. Translating gives CASSLGGSPTGDYGYTF. The chain recombines TRBV5-1 with TRBJ1-2, with 7 bases that match TRBD1. The germline V gene has CDR1 SGHRS and CDR2 YFSETQ. Unmatched junction bases numbered 11, after V lost 0 bases and J lost 3 bases. The CDR3 length is 17 residues.

V gene TRBV19 combines with J gene TRBJ1-2; D might be TRBD1 (6 bases). CDR3 length equals 15 residues. CDR1 and CDR2 from the germline V gene are LNHDA and SQIVND (reference sequence). V lost 11 bases and J lost 2, with 21 bases in between. In DNA form, the CDR3 reads TGTGCCGGGGGGAGTAGGACAGCGAACAACTATGGCTACACCTTC. Amino acids: CAGGSRTANNYGYTF.

The V gene is TRBV28, the J gene TRBJ2-7, with D tentatively TRBD2 (7 bases). CDR3 length: 13 amino acids. Germline assignment: CDR1 MDHEN and CDR2 SYDVKM. V lost 8 bases and J 4 bases, leaving 15 bases between the germline ends. In nucleotides, the CDR3 is TGTGCCAGCGTAGGGAGGGGGTCTTACGAGCAGTACTTC. It encodes CASVGRGSYEQYF.

V is TRBV28 and J is TRBJ2-3, with a tentative D call TRBD2 (6 bases). The ends were cut back, 3 bases at V and 0 bases at J, with 13 bases in the middle. From germline, CDR1 is MDHEN and CDR2 SYDVKM. The CDR3 totals 16 residues. CDR3 in amino acids: CASSLGLAPSTDTQYF. CDR3 bases: TGTGCCAGCAGTTTGGGTCTAGCGCCAAGCACAGATACGCAGTATTTT.

The chain recombines TRBV5-4 with TRBJ2-1; D assignment may be TRBD1 or TRBD2 (5 bases each). CDR1 and CDR2 (germline): SGHNT, YYREEE (reference sequence). CDR3 length: 16 residues. V was cut by 0 bases and J by 4 bases, with 14 bases left in between. The CDR3 is CASSLAARGGYNEQFF. CDR3 nucleotides: TGTGCCAGCAGCTTGGCCGCGAGGGGCGGTTACAATGAGCAGTTCTTC. Full variable domain (missing parts from reference TRBV5-4 and TRBJ2-1): ETGVTQSPTHLIKTRGQQVTLRCSSQSGHNTVSWYQQALGQGPQFIFQYYREEENGRGNFPPRFSGLQFPNYSSELNVNALELDDSALYLCASSLAARGGYNEQFFGPGTRLTVL.

This chain connects TRBV28 to TRBJ1-5; 7 bases match TRBD1. The trim removed 1 base at V and 6 bases at J, leaving 3 bases unmatched. The CDR3 extends over 14 amino acids. CDR1 MDHEN and CDR2 SYDVKM come from the germline V gene. CDR3 DNA: TGTGCCAGCAGTTTATTCCAGGGGGGTCAGCCCCAGCATTTT. This encodes CASSLFQGGQPQHF.

The chain carries TRBV4-1 and TRBJ1-2; weak D call: TRBD1 (5 bases). The CDR3 is made up of 15 amino acids. V was trimmed by 2 bases and J by 5 bases, leaving 15 bases between them. Germline loops: CDR1 MGHRA, CDR2 YSYEKL. The CDR3 loop reads CASSQQAGLGYGYTF. CDR3 sequence (DNA): TGCGCCAGCAGCCAACAAGCAGGGTTAGGGTATGGCTACACCTTC.

The rearrangement joins TRBV5-1 to TRBJ2-7; D perhaps matches TRBD1 (6 bases). This CDR3 region has 13 residues. The germline gives CDR1 SGHRS, CDR2 YFSETQ. The V end lost 0 bases, the J end lost 5 bases, and 9 bases lay between the germline ends. The CDR3 loop reads CASSLGAGDEQYF. The CDR3, as DNA: TGCGCCAGCAGCTTGGGCGCAGGGGACGAGCAGTACTTC. The full variable domain, completed using reference TRBV5-1 and TRBJ2-7, is KAGVTQTPRYLIKTRGQQVTLSCSPISGHRSVSWYQQTPGQGLQFLFEYFSETQRNKGNFPGRFSGRQFSNSRSEMNVSTLELGDSALYLCASSLGAGDEQYFGPGTRLTVT.

The gene calls are TRBV2 and TRBJ2-3, with D possibly being TRBD2 (6 bases). This CDR3 region has 13 residues. Trimming removed 7 bases from V and 0 bases from J, with 8 bases in between. The germline V gene has CDR1 SNHLY and CDR2 FYNNEI. In nucleotides, the CDR3 is TGTGCCAGCAAAGGGACTAGCACAGATACGCAGTATTTT. Translation: CASKGTSTDTQYF. Filled out from reference TRBV2 and TRBJ2-3, the complete variable domain reads EPEVTQTPSHQVTQMGQEVILRCVPISNHLYFYWYRQILGQKVEFLVSFYNNEISEKSEIFDDQFSVERPDGSNFTLKIRSTKLEDSAMYFCASKGTSTDTQYFGPGTRLTVL.

The gene calls are TRBV20-1 and TRBJ2-7; tentatively, D is TRBD1 (5 bases). The CDR3 runs to 11 residues. V lost 5 bases and J lost 3, with 8 bases in between. The germline gives CDR1 DFQATT, CDR2 SNEGSKA (reference sequence). This chain's CDR3 is CSAFQGYEQYF. CDR3 bases: TGCAGTGCTTTCCAGGGCTACGAGCAGTACTTC.

V gene TRBV5-1 combines with J gene TRBJ1-3; D remains ambiguous. The length of the CDR3 is 16 residues. Looked up from germline, CDR1 is SGHRS and CDR2 is YFSETQ. V was trimmed by 4 bases and J by 5 bases, leaving 19 bases between them. The DNA for the CDR3 is TGCGCCAGCAGCCTGTTAGGTTTAAGGGCCCGAAACACCATATATTTT. This gives the protein CASSLLGLRARNTIYF.

V usage is TRBV10-3 and J usage is TRBJ1-5, with TRBD1 as a possible D gene (5 bases). Germline CDR1 and CDR2: ENHRY and SYGVKD. CDR3 length equals 12 residues. The V and J ends lost 6 bases and 11 bases respectively, with 14 bases between them. The CDR3 reads CAISQDLGAQHF. The CDR3 nucleotides read TGTGCCATCAGCCAAGACCTGGGGGCCCAGCATTTT.

Of note for this clone: A read error likely explains this, since a far larger clone differs by one base. Other DNA sequences of this sample code for an identical CDR3. The chain recombines TRBV27 with TRBJ1-2, with D perhaps TRBD1 (5 bases). Per the germline V gene, CDR1 is MNHEY and CDR2 is SMNVEV (reference sequence). Trimming took off 7 bases at V and 1 base at J, with 13 bases between the two ends. CDR3 length equals 14 residues. CDR3 region: CASKPGTVNYGYTF. CDR3 DNA: TGTGCCAGCAAACCTGGGACGGTTAACTATGGCTACACCTTC.

The chain joins TRBV9 to TRBJ2-3; 11 nucleotides agree with TRBD2. Germline V gives CDR1 SGDLS, CDR2 YYNGEE. Germline trimming cut 4 bases from V and 3 bases from J; bases unmatched to any gene: 7. This CDR3 has 16 residues. CDR3 in amino acids: CASSPGLAGGTDTQYF. The CDR3 nucleotides are TGTGCCAGCAGCCCAGGACTAGCGGGTGGGACAGATACGCAGTATTTT.

This chain connects TRBV5-1 to TRBJ2-7; D unclear. CDR3 length: 13 amino acids. Germline assignment: CDR1 SGHRS and CDR2 YFSETQ. Trimming took 4 bases from V and 2 from J, leaving 10 bases between them. CDR3 loop: CASSRIGPYEQYF. In DNA, the CDR3 is TGCGCCAGCAGCCGGATAGGGCCCTACGAGCAGTACTTC.

This chain uses TRBV7-3 with TRBJ2-2; 10 bases match TRBD2. The CDR3 covers 14 residues. Germline loops: CDR1 SGHTA, CDR2 FQGTGA. V lost 5 bases, J lost 6 bases, and 3 bases stayed unmatched. CDR3 sequence reads: CASSISGRSGELFF. The CDR3, as DNA: TGTGCCAGCAGCATTAGCGGGAGGTCCGGGGAGCTGTTTTTT. The full variable domain, with the rest looked up from reference TRBV7-3 and TRBJ2-2, is GAGVSQTPSNKVTEKGKYVELRCDPISGHTALYWYRQSLGQGPEFLIYFQGTGAADDSGLPNDRFFAVRPEGSVSTLKIQRTERGDSAVYLCASSISGRSGELFFGEGSRLTVL.

This clone occurred a few times. This chain connects TRBV27 to TRBJ1-2; D not certain. Germline loops: CDR1 MNHEY, CDR2 SMNVEV (reference sequence). The CDR3 sequence is 12 residues long. V shed 8 bases and J shed 3 bases, with 10 bases lying between them. The DNA for the CDR3 is TGTGCCAGCGGGCGGTGGGACTATGGCTACACCTTC. It is translated as CASGRWDYGYTF.

The chain employs TRBV21-1 and TRBJ1-1; no DNA check was done on the table's D call, TRBD1. TRBV21-1 is shown as a pseudogene. The CDR3 loop spans 13 amino acids. This CDR3 is CASAPPGNTEAFF. The CDR3 coding sequence is TGTGCCAGCGCTCCCCCAGGTAACACTGAAGCTTTCTTT.

This clone was detected only once. The chain uses TRBV5-4 and TRBJ2-5; 8 bases map to TRBD1. The J segment lost 5 bases and the V segment lost 0 bases, leaving 9 bases of the junction unmatched. Germline V gene lookup returns CDR1 SGHNT and CDR2 YYREEE (reference sequence). The CDR3 contains 16 residues. CDR3 coding DNA: TGTGCCAGCAGCTTGGCAGGACAGGGAATCAGGGAGACCCAGTACTTC. Translation gives CASSLAGQGIRETQYF.

The chain uses TRBV5-6 and TRBJ2-5; D is unclear. The CDR3 contains 14 residues. Looked up from germline, CDR1 is SGHDT and CDR2 is YYEEEE. The V end was cut by 4 bases, the J end by 1 base, with 11 bases between. The DNA for the CDR3 is TGTGCCAGCAGCCCCGGACCATTCCAAGAGACCCAGTACTTC. Its translation: CASSPGPFQETQYF.